This TCR beta chain was captured by sequencing in a study of shared clonotypes between healthy human individuals. Findings of the study overall: Approximately 4.9% of naive CD4 clonotypes were shared across a few donors.

Sequencing used immunoSEQ multiplex PCR; TCRdb keeps in-frame clones, though not all of them. The sample holds some 2,500,000 clones, about 90% seen once. In the case of this clone: As yet, its antigen is unknown.

The sample was naive CD4+ T cells from PBMCs. Noted subset: CD45RA+ positively selected. The sequence derives from a man aged 18-30 years in good health. Some clones in this sample may be carry-over from other donors' samples.

The CDR3 DNA sequence: TGTGCCAGCAGCCTGTTGGGACAGGGTGATCAGCCCCAGCATTTT. It translates to CASSLLGQGDQPQHF. This chain uses TRBV6-5 with TRBJ1-5, with 9 nucleotides matching TRBD1. The germline V gene encodes CDR1 MNHEY and CDR2 SVGAGI. With 6 bases clipped from V and 5 bases from J, the junction kept 8 bases outside the gene matches. The CDR3 is 15 residues long.